This entry concerns a single T cell receptor beta chain. This clonotype was observed at least ten times. Its target antigen remains unknown. No much larger clonotype is one base removed from it; base qualities were not supplied. The record originates from a study of regulatory T cells in long-lasting Graves disease (dated by TCRdb to the early 2020s). At the level of the whole study: Patients with newly diagnosed Graves' disease had been on antithyroid drugs for under 3 months. Peripheral blood TCR sequencing and RNA sequencing compared persistent Graves' disease patients with newly diagnosed Graves' disease patients. The study was conducted in China and was registered as a clinical trial. A total of roughly 35 samples were covered by TCR sequencing, comprising some 13 persistent and approximately 20 newly diagnosed Graves' disease patients.

The time point label on this specimen signifies: newly diagnosed GD, antithyroid drugs for less than 3 months. For both TCR sequencing and RNA sequencing, RNA was extracted from PBMCs in TRIzol. Graves' disease was diagnosed according to American Thyroid Association guidelines. Patients were recruited from an endocrinology department in Xi'an, China. Each patient gave approximately 8.8 milliliters of peripheral blood, collected in an EDTA anticoagulant tube. Ficoll Paque Plus density gradient separation was used to isolate PBMCs, and no additional T cell sorting was done. An Agilent 2100 Bioanalyzer and agarose gel were used to check RNA quality, and a NanoDrop 2000 was used to measure RNA concentration. Preparation of the library involved multiplex PCR. TCRdb records Illumina HiSeq 4000 as the sequencer. CDR3 regions were amplified by Arm-PCR with iRepertoire HTBI primers to construct TCR beta libraries. Before sequencing, the PCR products underwent gel purification. Processing in the source paper ran as follows. Gene usage analysis of CDR3 amino acid clonotypes used the approximately 56 TRBV and 14 to 15 TRBJ segments found across samples. COPE and FqMerger were used to merge filtered high-quality paired reads into contigs. BLAST was used to align contigs to IMGT TRBV, TRBD and TRBJ reference genes, with CDR3 defined following IMGT. Highly expanded clones were defined as clonotypes with a frequency above 0.1%. Shannon entropy was used to measure repertoire diversity, and the Gini coefficient was used to measure V-J evenness. Clonotypes shared by more than one individual were considered public. Using fastp trimming at Q25 and MiXCR clonotype assembly, TCRdb reanalyzed the public sequencing data and kept in-frame beta chains. Every distinct CDR3 protein forms one entry, paired with its most common genes and DNA. Clone size and V and J calls follow TCRdb, not the original study. The sample table holds 680,000 or so distinct CDR3 sequences, of which about 16% were seen once. The ten largest clones capture 15% to 20% of the sample.

Broad study findings and their caveats: Only the TCR beta chain was sequenced and analyzed. The study examined only peripheral blood because the primary lesion, thyroid tissue, could not be accessed. As a limitation, the authors acknowledged that the small sample size may reduce accuracy. Compared with newly diagnosed patients, patients with persistent Graves' disease had lower TCR Shannon entropy and fewer highly expanded clones, which suggests clonal expansion. Persistent patients shared more public clonotypes among themselves (approximately 2,500) than newly diagnosed patients did (approximately 970). TRBV28, TRBJ1-2 and TRBJ2-5 were preferentially used in persistent disease, while TRBV20-1 and TRBJ2-1 were favored in newly diagnosed disease.

Per the germline V gene (reference sequence), LNHNV is the CDR1 and YYDKDF is the CDR2. Unmatched junction bases come to 5, with V trimmed by 6 bases and J by 1 base. The CDR3 contains 15 residues, cysteine and phenylalanine counted. Of all the DNA, just the CDR3 is kept, 45 bases in frame from base 1. The data were also submitted as part of a second study, on T cells in Graves' hyperthyroidism and ophthalmopathy. The second study, in turn, reports: Graves' hyperthyroidism was defined as stable when no progression to ophthalmopathy occurred over 18 months of follow-up. Hyperthyroidism patients were aged 18 to 65 years and newly diagnosed, with disease duration of less than 2 months. Any patient with an uncontrolled infection, another autoimmune disease, pregnancy or lactation was excluded. Diagnoses were established on the basis of clinical symptoms, serum thyroxine and TRAb, thyroid ultrasound, and orbital computed tomography. The first round of RT-PCR for the TCR CDR3 was performed with the HTBI primer set and the Qiagen OneStep RT-PCR kit. Most expanded thyroid clonotypes (frequency above 0.001) were also detected in blood, a finding suggesting that blood repertoires may reflect thyroid immune responses. Ophthalmopathy was separated from stable hyperthyroidism by a 13 V-J signature model, with over 85% sensitivity and 81% to 82% specificity obtained in cross-validation and 80%/75% obtained in testing. In validation, progression to ophthalmopathy was predicted by the model with more than 65% sensitivity and 72% to 80% specificity, a median of about 6.4 months before onset. To identify distinguishing TCR V-J signatures, a discovery cohort of about 100 patients was used, comprising 43 with Graves' ophthalmopathy and around 60 with stable Graves' hyperthyroidism. Prospective prediction of ophthalmopathy was tested in an independent validation cohort of 18 hyperthyroidism patients and 15 to 17 patients who later progressed to ophthalmopathy. The roughly 100 discovery patients were randomly divided into training and test sets at a 7:3 ratio. Thyroid tissue and blood T-cell repertoires from more than 5 Graves' hyperthyroidism patients were also compared in the study. After blood sampling, hyperthyroidism patients were treated with methimazole at a starting dose of 30 mg daily, and ophthalmopathy patients were treated with high-dose intravenous methylprednisolone. The libraries were constructed in a second round of multiplex PCR and then size-selected and purified. Sequencing of the libraries was done on an Illumina HiSeq2000 using paired-end 100 bp reads. SOAPnuke was used to process the raw data, removing reads that contained adapters or uncalled bases, had a mean Phred below 15, or lacked an exact match to the constant primer or identifier. COPE v1.2.5 was used to merge high-quality paired reads, and clonotypes were defined as unique nucleotide sequences. MiTCR v1.1 was used to align clonotypes to the IMGT TRBV, TRBD and TRBJ reference segments. Analysis was restricted to V-J combinations with a frequency above 0.0001, which covered about 99% of repertoires. The TCS score was defined as the ratio of F50 (clonal expansion) to E x V (chaos), calculated using BLOSUM62-based TCRdist between CDR3 peptides within each V-J. Welch's t-statistics and random forest reduced 500 to 550 V-J features to roughly 13, which were used in a naive Bayes classifier (R e1071). Sample size was not statistically predetermined, and blinding of investigators to group allocation was not performed. According to the paper, TCR Vbeta CDR3 sequencing was carried out on about 140 peripheral blood samples, which came from 40 to 45 ophthalmopathy, some 73 hyperthyroidism and about 17 progressor patients.

This receptor was obtained from a woman in her twenties or thirties with Graves disease. Donor details come from another sample of the same person, matched by shared clones. The V and J genes are TRBV15 and TRBJ1-5; TRBD1 aligns with 8 central bases. The sample was peripheral blood mononuclear cells (PBMCs), taken at new diagnosis, from a patient treated with antithyroid drugs. The sequence in DNA is TGTGCCACCAGTTTACAGGGGGGGAGCAATCAGCCCCAGCATTTT. This is translated as CATSLQGGSNQPQHF.